The rows below give T cell receptor beta chains drawn from one sample of a study of T-cell memory formation after mild COVID-19. Each CDR3 protein is one row after TCRdb ran MiXCR on the 5' RACE reads. The sample holds nearly 350,000 distinct CDR3 sequences, roughly 13% seen once. The sequenced material came from PBMCs or a T cell subset sorted from them (not recorded which). These TCRs come from a man younger than 30 who had mild COVID-19 (a few samples of this study predate the infection). Cell type and time point are not known. Both conserved end residues are trimmed from each CDR3. D genes are given only for firm matches. Size tells how often a clone was seen (once, few, many) or the class of an expanded clone, and some rows leave it out.

d_gene	abundance	j_gene	v_gene	CDR3aa
TRBD2	once	TRBJ2-3	TRBV2	ASITGGSTDTQY
TRBD2	few	TRBJ2-5	TRBV18	ASSPPGVLAGYQETQY
.	.	TRBJ2-4	TRBV20-1	STGEVKNIQY
TRBD1	few	TRBJ2-7	TRBV28	ASSQPGGTYEQY
TRBD1	.	TRBJ2-1	TRBV5-6	ASTRRDRAYNEQF
TRBD1	few	TRBJ2-5	TRBV28	AAGRDRRETQY
TRBD1	.	TRBJ2-7	TRBV6-2/TRBV6-3	ASSGIDRAKDEQY
.	.	TRBJ1-1	TRBV6-6	ASSYRRADYEAF
.	.	TRBJ2-5	TRBV24-1	ATSDKWTVRGVETQY
.	few	TRBJ2-5	TRBV4-2	ASSQAGARKTQY
.	.	TRBJ1-1	TRBV3-1	ASSTGGFTEAF
.	few	TRBJ2-7	TRBV7-2	ASSLATGTTLPYEQY
.	.	TRBJ2-3	TRBV24-1	ATQGATDTQY
.	.	TRBJ1-2	TRBV4-2	ASSQDWQAHYGYT
.	.	TRBJ2-1	TRBV7-3	ASSFLSASYNEQF
.	few	TRBJ1-1	TRBV6-1	ASRTPGNTEAF
TRBD2	few	TRBJ2-1	TRBV7-2	ASSPKILAGGLYNEQF
.	few	TRBJ2-2	TRBV9	ASSVVDGELF
.	.	TRBJ2-2	TRBV7-2	ASSLQGIGELF
.	.	TRBJ1-1	TRBV6-2/TRBV6-3	ATSPWQGTSEAF
.	.	TRBJ1-6	TRBV12-3/TRBV12-4	ASTRGPSSPLH
.	many	TRBJ2-1	TRBV7-9	ASRQDMGLINEQF
.	.	TRBJ1-1	TRBV6-2/TRBV6-3	ASSEQGAGTEAF
TRBD1	few	TRBJ2-2	TRBV12-3/TRBV12-4	ASSQTSGTGYTGELF
TRBD1	.	TRBJ1-1	TRBV3-1	ASSKGANTEAF
TRBD2	.	TRBJ2-7	TRBV20-1	SARDARTSGSYEQY
.	few	TRBJ1-5	TRBV7-2	ASSLGSGPEPQH
.	many	TRBJ1-1	TRBV20-1	SARVGGANTEAF
.	.	TRBJ1-5	TRBV7-8	ASSLAQGSQPQH
TRBD1	many	TRBJ1-4	TRBV28	ATQGANEKLF
.	few	TRBJ1-5	TRBV9	ASSPWAGINQPQH
.	.	TRBJ2-3	TRBV7-9	ASSLGWPQY
.	.	TRBJ2-1	TRBV5-1	ASSTTTANEQF
TRBD1	.	TRBJ1-3	TRBV5-1	ASSLDRGAGNTIY
.	.	TRBJ1-1	TRBV6-2/TRBV6-3	ASSYLSAAAF
.	many	TRBJ2-6	TRBV7-6	ASSLGPGRGNSGANVLT
.	few	TRBJ2-4	TRBV7-2	ASSLVGGRGQIAKNIQY